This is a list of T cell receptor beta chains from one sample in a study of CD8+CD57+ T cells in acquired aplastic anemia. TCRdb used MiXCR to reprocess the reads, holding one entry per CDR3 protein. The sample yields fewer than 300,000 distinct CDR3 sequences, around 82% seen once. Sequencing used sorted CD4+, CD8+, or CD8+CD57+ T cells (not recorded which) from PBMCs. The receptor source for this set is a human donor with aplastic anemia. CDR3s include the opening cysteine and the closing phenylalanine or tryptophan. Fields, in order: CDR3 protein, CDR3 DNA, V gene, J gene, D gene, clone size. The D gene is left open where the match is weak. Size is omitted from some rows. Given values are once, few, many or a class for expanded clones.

cdr3_aa: CASSPGANGYTF; cdr3_nt: TGTGCCAGCAGCCCAGGGGCAAATGGCTACACCTTC; v_call: TRBV6-1; j_call: TRBJ1-2; d_call: NA; clone_size: NA
cdr3_aa: CAFANGGTDTQYF; cdr3_nt: TGTGCCTTCGCTAACGGGGGCACAGATACGCAGTATTTT; v_call: TRBV2; j_call: TRBJ2-3; d_call: NA; clone_size: NA
cdr3_aa: CATSGRGIATEQYF; cdr3_nt: TGTGCCACCAGCGGCCGGGGCATAGCTACGGAGCAGTACTTC; v_call: TRBV2; j_call: TRBJ2-7; d_call: NA; clone_size: once
cdr3_aa: CASSSGRGLSPQYF; cdr3_nt: TGTGCCAGCAGCTCGGGCAGGGGCCTATCACCCCAGTACTTC; v_call: TRBV7-9; j_call: TRBJ2-5; d_call: NA; clone_size: NA
cdr3_aa: CASSAQGSLLYEQYF; cdr3_nt: TGTGCCAGCAGCGCACAGGGGTCCCTACTCTACGAGCAGTACTTC; v_call: TRBV11-2; j_call: TRBJ2-7; d_call: TRBD1; clone_size: NA
cdr3_aa: CSVVTRGQRTDTQYF; cdr3_nt: TGCAGCGTTGTTACCAGGGGGCAGCGCACAGATACGCAGTATTTT; v_call: TRBV29-1; j_call: TRBJ2-3; d_call: TRBD1; clone_size: NA
cdr3_aa: CASSKGGGNYNEQFF; cdr3_nt: TGTGCCAGCAGCAAGGGGGGCGGAAACTACAATGAGCAGTTCTTC; v_call: TRBV5-1; j_call: TRBJ2-1; d_call: NA; clone_size: NA
cdr3_aa: CASSLALRANTEDFF; cdr3_nt: TGTGCCAGCAGCTTAGCGCTAAGAGCGAATACTGAAGATTTCTTT; v_call: TRBV7-2; j_call: TRBJ1-1; d_call: NA; clone_size: NA
cdr3_aa: CASSFNPNGTALSYTF; cdr3_nt: TGTGCCAGCAGCTTTAATCCAAACGGGACAGCCCTTTCCTACACCTTC; v_call: TRBV7-8; j_call: TRBJ1-2; d_call: TRBD1; clone_size: NA
cdr3_aa: CASHGARGPDTQYF; cdr3_nt: TGTGCCAGCCACGGGGCTAGAGGTCCCGATACGCAGTATTTT; v_call: TRBV11-2; j_call: TRBJ2-3; d_call: NA; clone_size: NA
cdr3_aa: CASDTTRQHEQYF; cdr3_nt: TGTGCCAGCGACACAACGAGACAGCACGAGCAGTACTTC; v_call: TRBV7-9; j_call: TRBJ2-7; d_call: NA; clone_size: NA
cdr3_aa: CASLQEGRDTQYF; cdr3_nt: TGTGCCAGCCTCCAGGAGGGCCGGGATACGCAGTATTTT; v_call: TRBV9; j_call: TRBJ2-3; d_call: NA; clone_size: NA
cdr3_aa: CASSPGTARAFF; cdr3_nt: TGTGCCAGCAGCCCGGGGACTGCGAGAGCTTTCTTT; v_call: TRBV7-3; j_call: TRBJ1-1; d_call: NA; clone_size: NA
cdr3_aa: CASSLERSGGTQEF; cdr3_nt: TGTGCCAGCAGCTTAGAAAGAAGCGGGGGGACCCAGGAGTTC; v_call: TRBV7-9; j_call: TRBJ2-5; d_call: TRBD2; clone_size: NA
cdr3_aa: CASSDLAGGFNEQFF; cdr3_nt: TGTGCCAGCAGTGATTTGGCGGGGGGGTTCAATGAGCAGTTTTTC; v_call: TRBV24-1; j_call: TRBJ2-1; d_call: TRBD2; clone_size: NA
cdr3_aa: CASSGTGGNSPLHFGNIQYF; cdr3_nt: NA; v_call: TRBV12-1; j_call: TRBJ2-4; d_call: NA; clone_size: NA
cdr3_aa: CASSLDTGVPTTEAFF; cdr3_nt: TGTGCCAGCAGCTTGGACACCGGTGTCCCGACCACTGAAGCTTTCTTT; v_call: TRBV7-9; j_call: TRBJ1-1; d_call: NA; clone_size: NA
cdr3_aa: CASSLERGPLVHCYTF; cdr3_nt: TGTGCCAGCAGCTTGGAGAGGGGCCCCCTCGTACATTGCTACACCTTC; v_call: TRBV7-8; j_call: TRBJ1-2; d_call: NA; clone_size: NA
cdr3_aa: CASSQSLLSPLHF; cdr3_nt: TGTGCCAGCAGCCAGAGCCTCCTTTCACCCCTCCACTTT; v_call: TRBV14; j_call: TRBJ1-6; d_call: NA; clone_size: NA
cdr3_aa: CASSLPGGRGTQYF; cdr3_nt: TGTGCCAGCAGCTTACCGGGAGGTCGCGGGACGCAGTATTTT; v_call: TRBV7-3; j_call: TRBJ2-3; d_call: TRBD2; clone_size: NA
cdr3_aa: CASSRDMNTEAFF; cdr3_nt: TGTGCCAGCTCAAGAGACATGAACACTGAAGCTTTCTTT; v_call: TRBV12-3/TRBV12-4; j_call: TRBJ1-1; d_call: NA; clone_size: NA
cdr3_aa: CASSITEGSTGEQFF; cdr3_nt: TGTGCCAGTAGTATCACTGAGGGGTCCACCGGGGAGCAGTTCTTC; v_call: TRBV19; j_call: TRBJ2-1; d_call: NA; clone_size: NA
cdr3_aa: CASTGACGPVTQRF; cdr3_nt: TGTGCTAGCACCGGGGCGTGTGGTCCCGTTACGCAGCGGTTT; v_call: TRBV7-3; j_call: TRBJ2-3; d_call: NA; clone_size: once
cdr3_aa: CASSLDLTEGADAFF; cdr3_nt: TGTGCCAGCAGCTTAGATCTGACAGAGGGCGCTGACGCTTTCTTT; v_call: TRBV9; j_call: TRBJ1-1; d_call: NA; clone_size: NA
cdr3_aa: CASKFGFEAFF; cdr3_nt: TGTGCCAGCAAGTTCGGTTTTGAAGCTTTCTTT; v_call: TRBV6-5; j_call: TRBJ1-1; d_call: NA; clone_size: NA
cdr3_aa: CASSIGTGYNEQFF; cdr3_nt: TGTGCCAGTAGTATAGGGACAGGATACAATGAGCAGTTCTTC; v_call: TRBV19; j_call: TRBJ2-1; d_call: TRBD1; clone_size: few
cdr3_aa: CASSLGGSITGELFF; cdr3_nt: TGTGCCAGCAGTTTGGGAGGCTCGATCACCGGGGAGCTGTTTTTT; v_call: TRBV12-3/TRBV12-4; j_call: TRBJ2-2; d_call: NA; clone_size: NA
cdr3_aa: CASSEAGGHQTQHF; cdr3_nt: TGTGCCAGCAGTGAAGCGGGTGGCCATCAGACGCAGCATTTT; v_call: TRBV2; j_call: TRBJ1-5; d_call: NA; clone_size: NA
cdr3_aa: CASSLGSGRTDTYF; cdr3_nt: TGTGCCAGCAGCTTAGGTAGCGGGAGAACGGATACGTACTTC; v_call: TRBV7-3; j_call: TRBJ2-7; d_call: TRBD2; clone_size: NA
cdr3_aa: CSASTGYNEQFF; cdr3_nt: TGCAGTGCTAGTACAGGGTACAATGAGCAGTTCTTC; v_call: TRBV20-1; j_call: TRBJ2-1; d_call: NA; clone_size: NA
cdr3_aa: CASSQNYGYTF; cdr3_nt: TGTGCCAGCAGCCAGAATTATGGCTACACCTTC; v_call: TRBV6-5; j_call: TRBJ1-2; d_call: NA; clone_size: NA
cdr3_aa: CASSLGGGADTEYFF; cdr3_nt: TGTGCCAGCAGCTTAGGGGGAGGTGCCGATACGGAGTATTTCTTT; v_call: TRBV7-8; j_call: TRBJ1-1; d_call: NA; clone_size: once
cdr3_aa: CASSVGQGASEQFF; cdr3_nt: NA; v_call: TRBV9; j_call: TRBJ1-1; d_call: NA; clone_size: NA
cdr3_aa: CASSAGVTGGYFF; cdr3_nt: TGTGCCAGCAGCGCCGGGGTTACGGGTGGATATTTTTTC; v_call: TRBV9; j_call: TRBJ2-1; d_call: NA; clone_size: NA
cdr3_aa: CASSQPGLALDTQYF; cdr3_nt: TGTGCCAGCAGCCAGCCGGGACTAGCATTAGATACGCAGTATTTT; v_call: TRBV5-4; j_call: TRBJ2-3; d_call: TRBD2; clone_size: many
cdr3_aa: CSARDRSRLSTDTQYF; cdr3_nt: TGCAGTGCTAGAGATAGGTCCAGGCTAAGCACAGATACGCAGTATTTT; v_call: TRBV20-1; j_call: TRBJ2-3; d_call: NA; clone_size: many
cdr3_aa: CASGRDRSLDTQYF; cdr3_nt: TGCGCCAGCGGCCGGGACAGGAGCTTGGATACGCAGTATTTT; v_call: TRBV10-1; j_call: TRBJ2-3; d_call: TRBD1; clone_size: NA
cdr3_aa: CASSWGGGGGSDEQFF; cdr3_nt: TGTGCCAGCAGCTGGGGAGGAGGGGGGGGGAGCGATGAGCAGTTCTTC; v_call: TRBV11-2; j_call: TRBJ2-1; d_call: NA; clone_size: many
cdr3_aa: CASGEGDTEQSFF; cdr3_nt: TGTGCCAGCGGCGAAGGGGACACAGAGCAGTCGTTCTTT; v_call: TRBV9; j_call: TRBJ2-3; d_call: NA; clone_size: NA
cdr3_aa: CASTPPGSYEQYF; cdr3_nt: TGTGCCAGTACCCCTCCGGGCTCCTACGAGCAGTACTTC; v_call: TRBV19; j_call: TRBJ2-7; d_call: NA; clone_size: NA
cdr3_aa: CASSGDREIQPLHF; cdr3_nt: TGTGCCAGCAGTGGCGACAGGGAAATCCAGCCCCTGCATTTT; v_call: TRBV7-3; j_call: TRBJ1-5; d_call: TRBD1; clone_size: NA
cdr3_aa: CASSLDLAGEGYTF; cdr3_nt: TGTGCCAGCAGCTTAGATCTGGCAGGAGAAGGCTACACCTTC; v_call: TRBV11-3; j_call: TRBJ1-2; d_call: NA; clone_size: NA
cdr3_aa: CATSSTGGRGYTF; cdr3_nt: TGTGCCACCAGCAGCACAGGGGGCCGCGGCTACACCTTC; v_call: TRBV15; j_call: TRBJ1-2; d_call: TRBD1; clone_size: NA
cdr3_aa: CASSLAFIYGYTF; cdr3_nt: TGTGCCAGCAGTTTAGCATTCATATATGGCTACACCTTC; v_call: TRBV12-3/TRBV12-4; j_call: TRBJ1-2; d_call: NA; clone_size: NA
cdr3_aa: CASSMTGVNEKLFF; cdr3_nt: TGTGCCAGCAGTATGACAGGGGTTAATGAAAAACTGTTTTTT; v_call: TRBV2; j_call: TRBJ1-4; d_call: TRBD1; clone_size: NA
cdr3_aa: CASSLARGTKDNEYF; cdr3_nt: TGTGCCAGCAGCTTAGCCCGCGGGACAAAGGACAACGAGTACTTC; v_call: TRBV7-9; j_call: TRBJ2-5; d_call: NA; clone_size: NA